The 13 T cell receptor beta chains below come from one sample, sequenced in a study of T cell clonality in common variable immunodeficiency (dated by TCRdb to between 2015 and 2017). The method was the immunoSEQ multiplex PCR assay. TCRdb limited this immuneACCESS table to in-frame rearrangements with V and J called. A share of clones is missing; checked studies link under half to unresolved V genes, and the rest is unexplained. In this sample the table shows about 52,000 clones, and no singletons are among them. The ten largest clones capture roughly 2% of the sample. Sequenced sample: peripheral blood mononuclear cells. All receptors come from a person aged 18 to 70 in good health.

Many counts were recorded for this clone. The CDR3 end lies 3 residues beyond the end of the read and is filled in from the germline J gene. V and J are TRBV13 and TRBJ2-7; 9 positions agree with TRBD2. The V and J ends lost 5 bases and 4 bases, in that order; junction bases with no gene match: 9. Germline-derived CDR1 and CDR2 are PRHDT and FYEKMQ (reference sequence). This CDR3 is 15 amino acids long. The part of the CDR3 DNA that was read is TGTGCCAGCAGCCTACCTGGCGGGGGGGGATACGAG. Translation gives CASSLPGGGGYE. In full, the CDR3 is CASSLPGGGGYEQYF.

This clone was picked up a small number of times. The read falls 3 residues short of the CDR3 end, and the missing part is taken from the germline J gene. The rearrangement uses TRBV19 and TRBJ2-3; 7 positions match TRBD2. This CDR3 has 13 residues. The V and J ends lost 3 bases and 4 bases, in that order; junction bases with no gene match: 1. Germline V CDR1 and CDR2: LNHDA, SQIVND (reference sequence). Here the CDR3 reads CASSMLAADTQYF. CDR3 bases read: TGTGCCAGTAGTATGCTAGCGGCAGATACG.

In this sample, this clone turned up many times. The read comes to an end 3 residues before the CDR3 does, leaving the germline J gene to fill in the end. The chain links TRBV20-1 to TRBJ2-5, with D possibly matching TRBD1 (6 bases). Per germline, CDR1 DFQATT and CDR2 SNEGSKA (reference sequence). V dropped 4 bases and J dropped 2 bases, with 20 bases sitting between them. The CDR3 is 16 residues long. The chain's CDR3 is CSATSGDKGIQETQYF. CDR3 bases read: TGCAGTGCTACCTCCGGGGACAAAGGGATACAAGAGACC.

This clone was recorded many times. The CDR3 protein is CASSEAGGLTDTQYF. CDR3 DNA (partial): TGTGCCAGCAGCGAAGCGGGGGGACTCACAGATACG. This chain joins TRBV5-4 and TRBJ2-3; 9 bases map to TRBD2. The read gets to within 3 residues of the CDR3 end, and the germline J gene fills in the rest. CDR3 size: 15 residues. Losses at the gene ends were 4 bases for V and 2 bases for J; bases not matched to a gene: 5. CDR1 and CDR2 (germline): SGHNT, YYREEE (reference sequence).

This clone was recorded many times. The DNA ends 3 residues before the CDR3 does, and the rest of the CDR3 is filled in from the germline J gene. The V call is TRBV10-3, the J call TRBJ1-1, with D possibly TRBD1 on 6 matching bases. This CDR3 contains 16 residues. The germline gives CDR1 ENHRY, CDR2 SYGVKD. Deletions cut 1 base from V and 4 bases from J, with 16 bases between. The part of the CDR3 DNA that was read is TGTGCCATCAGTGAGTTCACAGGGCGACGCTTCACTGAA. Its protein product is CAISEFTGRRFTE. The CDR3, in full, reads CAISEFTGRRFTEAFF.

This clone was seen more than once but under ten times. The CDR3 goes on 3 residues after the read ends, and that part is filled in from the germline J gene. The V and J genes are TRBV20-1 and TRBJ1-5; D not certain. CDR1 and CDR2 from the germline V gene are DFQATT and SNEGSKA (reference sequence). Between the trimmed V and J ends, which lost 3 bases and 5 bases, there was a span of 11 bases. The CDR3 runs to 13 residues. The CDR3 DNA, read in part, is TGCAGTGCTAGTGGGCGGGCGGATCAGCCC. Encoded protein: CSASGRADQP. The CDR3 as a whole reads CSASGRADQPQHF.

This clone was seen repeatedly, ten times or more. A much larger clone differs by one base, so this may be a read error. The read terminates 3 residues ahead of where the CDR3 ends, so the germline J gene completes it. The chain couples TRBV7-3 to TRBJ2-3; D possibly uses TRBD1 or TRBD2 (6 bases each). Trimming shortened V by 2 bases and J by 8 bases, and 14 bases separated the two germline ends. This CDR3 region has 14 residues. CDR1 is SGHTA and CDR2 is FQGTGA in the germline V gene. CDR3 amino acids: CASSLASRGGTQYF. The sequenced part of the CDR3 DNA is TGTGCCAGCAGCTTAGCCAGCAGGGGAGGTACG.

This clone was seen more than once but under ten times. At one of its ends the junction is not consistent with the germline gene, which may arise from a read error. The read is 3 residues too short to cover the CDR3 end, so that end is filled in from the germline J gene. This sample includes further DNA sequences coding for the same CDR3. The rearrangement joins TRBV18 to TRBJ1-3; D possibly corresponds to TRBD1 (5 bases). The CDR3 is made up of 15 amino acids. Germline V lookup: CDR1 KGHSH, CDR2 LQKENI. The CDR3: CASSPPSGTGNTIYF. The CDR3 bases that were read are TGTGCCAGCTCACCACCGTCAGGGACTGGAAACACT.

As concerns this clone: The sequenced fragment ends 3 residues before the CDR3 boundary, so the rest is inferred from the germline J gene. This chain links TRBV6-4 with TRBJ1-1; D is undetermined. V lost 4 bases to trimming and J lost 2 bases, with 8 bases between them. The CDR3 sequence is 13 residues long. Germline V gene data show CDR1 as MRHNA and CDR2 as SNTAGT. The CDR3 spells CASSVSVNTEAFF. The sequenced part of the CDR3 DNA is TGTGCCAGCAGTGTGTCAGTTAACACTGAA.

Regarding this clone: A read error may account for a junction end that differs from germline. The read terminates 3 residues ahead of where the CDR3 ends, so the germline J gene completes it. This sequence joins TRBV6-1 and TRBJ1-5; D perhaps matches TRBD1 (5 bases). This CDR3 has 14 amino acids. Per the germline V gene, CDR1 is MNHNS and CDR2 is SASEGT. CDR3 protein: CAGSEGAADQPQHF. CDR3 DNA, as far as it was read: TGTGCCGGCAGTGAAGGGGCAGCAGATCAGCCC.

This clone was detected many times. The read ends 3 residues before the CDR3 terminus; that terminus is restored from the germline J gene. The rearrangement uses TRBV19 and TRBJ2-7; 8 nucleotides align to TRBD2. CDR3 length: 17 residues. CDR1 LNHDA and CDR2 SQIVND come from the germline V gene (reference sequence). With 3 bases clipped from V and 2 bases from J, the junction kept 12 bases outside the gene matches. The CDR3 sequence is CASSMLSGGGPPYEQYF. CDR3 DNA (partial): TGTGCCAGTAGTATGCTGTCCGGGGGGGGGCCACCCTACGAG.

This clone appeared many times. The read comes to an end 3 residues before the CDR3 does, leaving the germline J gene to fill in the end. The chain combines TRBV12-3 or TRBV12-4 with TRBJ2-1; TRBD2 matches 13 bases. Trimming at V came to 5 bases and at J to 5 bases, leaving 3 bases not matched to a gene. CDR3 length: 15 amino acids. Partial CDR3 DNA: TGTGCCAGCAGTATAGGACTAGCGGGGGACAATGAG. This sequence encodes CASSIGLAGDNE. The complete CDR3 protein is CASSIGLAGDNEQFF.

This clone has a count of ten or more. The sequence runs out 3 residues before the end of the CDR3; the remainder is reconstructed from the germline J gene. The rearrangement uses TRBV20-1 and TRBJ1-6; 9 bases are a match to TRBD1. CDR1 and CDR2 from the germline V gene are DFQATT and SNEGSKA (reference sequence). This CDR3 comprises 15 residues. The junction had 8 bases not matched to a gene; V was cut back by 6 bases and J by 5 bases. The CDR3 loop is CSAPRTGANNSPLHF. CDR3 DNA, as far as it was read: TGCAGTGCCCCGAGGACAGGGGCCAATAATTCACCC.